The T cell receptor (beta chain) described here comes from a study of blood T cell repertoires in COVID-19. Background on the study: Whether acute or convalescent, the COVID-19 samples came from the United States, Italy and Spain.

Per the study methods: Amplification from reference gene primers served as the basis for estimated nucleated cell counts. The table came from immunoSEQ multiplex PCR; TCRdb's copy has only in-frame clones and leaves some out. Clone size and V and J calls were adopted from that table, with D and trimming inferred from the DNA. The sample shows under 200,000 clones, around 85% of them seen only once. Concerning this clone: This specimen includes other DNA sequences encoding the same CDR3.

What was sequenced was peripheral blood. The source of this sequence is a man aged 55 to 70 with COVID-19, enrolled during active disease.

CDR3: CAWSNSGNTIYF. CDR3 in DNA: TGTGCCTGGAGTAACTCCGGAAACACCATATATTTT. The chain combines TRBV30 with TRBJ1-3; D uncertain. The CDR3 totals 12 residues. CDR1 is GTSNPN and CDR2 is SVGIG in the germline V gene (reference sequence). V was shortened by 2 bases and J by 4 bases, with 6 bases between the two germline ends.